The T cell receptor beta chain described here comes from a study of immune evolution from preneoplasia to lung adenocarcinoma. This table comes from immunoSEQ multiplex PCR, and its TCRdb copy is limited to in-frame clones, with some not included. The sample contains several thousand clones, over 70% of which appear only once. Histologic diagnosis was independently verified by two lung pathologists. Germline values: CDR1 SGHTA, CDR2 FQGTGA. The CDR3 loop spans 17 amino acids. Germline trimming cut 0 bases from V and 1 base from J; bases unmatched to any gene: 6. The sample comprised FFPE adjacent normal lung tissue. This chain joins TRBV7-3 and TRBJ2-3; TRBD2 agrees at 8 bases. This receptor was taken from a person in their 70s with lung adenocarcinoma. This CDR3 is CASSLTAIAGRTDTQYF. The CDR3 DNA sequence: TGTGCCAGCAGCTTAACTGCTATAGCGGGGCGCACAGATACGCAGTATTTT.